Listed below are T cell receptor beta chains from one sample, sequenced in a study of T cell repertoires in cytomegalovirus infection. TCRdb re-analysed the reads in MiXCR, keeping a single row per CDR3 protein. The sample lists about 530,000 distinct CDR3 sequences, about 26% seen once, with 13% in the top ten. Sequencing was carried out using PBMCs. Receptors were obtained from a human donor in good health (CMV status not recorded). Some clones in this sample may be carry-over from other donors' samples. Both conserved end residues are trimmed from each CDR3. A D gene is named only where the DNA matches it firmly.

v_gene	j_gene	d_gene	CDR3aa
TRBV6-2/TRBV6-3	TRBJ1-5	NA	ASRSRDPREGNQPQH
TRBV2	TRBJ2-5	TRBD2	ASSGLAGGPFAETQY
TRBV5-6	TRBJ2-3	NA	ASSLPIPGTDTQY
TRBV7-8	TRBJ2-1	NA	ASSLKALSSYNEQF
TRBV6-5	TRBJ1-2	TRBD1	ASSYSTGNYGYT
TRBV7-2	TRBJ2-3	NA	ASSLVTMRPDTQY
TRBV19	TRBJ1-2	NA	ASITHGESNYGYT
TRBV6-8	TRBJ2-3	NA	ASRPTGRTSTDTQY
TRBV7-8	TRBJ1-1	NA	ASSRNGGVLKAF
TRBV28	TRBJ1-5	NA	ASSTGDSNQPQH
TRBV27	TRBJ1-5	TRBD1	ASSRRGGGTGSNQPQH
TRBV27	TRBJ1-1	TRBD1	ASSHRGSTEAF
TRBV19	TRBJ1-5	NA	ASSTPQGNNQPQH
TRBV10-2	TRBJ2-3	NA	ASSEQGDTQY
TRBV6-1	TRBJ1-3	NA	ASSLDGISGNTIY
TRBV7-9	TRBJ2-7	TRBD1	ASRAPGTEVHEQY
TRBV12-5	TRBJ1-1	NA	ASGLGRRGSRPHEAF
TRBV11-2	TRBJ2-7	NA	ASSFGILGTYEQY
TRBV20-1	TRBJ2-7	TRBD2	SASGVAGVDEQY
TRBV15	TRBJ2-3	NA	ATSSAGNADTQY
TRBV5-1	TRBJ2-3	NA	ASSWQRDTQY
TRBV6-2/TRBV6-3	TRBJ2-3	TRBD1	ASSHRDRGDTQY
TRBV30	TRBJ2-1	NA	ACETGGSSYNEQF
TRBV7-2	TRBJ2-2	TRBD1	ASSTTLDRANTGELF
TRBV6-2/TRBV6-3	TRBJ2-1	TRBD2	ASSPSLAGGYNEQF
TRBV6-2/TRBV6-3	TRBJ1-4	NA	ASSYDRGSGGREKLF
TRBV6-2/TRBV6-3	TRBJ1-2	NA	ASSYPKSGSYGYT
TRBV19	TRBJ1-1	NA	ASSIDGGMGTEAF
TRBV7-2	TRBJ2-3	NA	ASSLVGASNPATQY
TRBV3-1	TRBJ2-3	NA	ASSQWFSGSTDTQY
TRBV5-1	TRBJ1-5	TRBD1	ASSYGTGDSNQPQH
TRBV19	TRBJ2-3	TRBD2	ASSRIAGASTDTQY
TRBV28	TRBJ2-1	TRBD1	ASSPLGQGMRQF
TRBV28	TRBJ2-7	NA	ASIADSGQGNKQY
TRBV6-2/TRBV6-3	TRBJ1-2	NA	ASNTASAHKDGYT
TRBV5-6	TRBJ2-2	NA	ASSFSLVLHTGELF
TRBV6-2/TRBV6-3	TRBJ1-1	NA	ASSYSRGEAF
TRBV25-1	TRBJ1-2	TRBD1	ASSEWRQGANYGYT
TRBV27	TRBJ1-4	NA	ASSFQEGEKLF
TRBV6-6	TRBJ1-1	TRBD1	ASSYDGDSLMNTEAF
TRBV27	TRBJ1-1	NA	ASSFSQVVGTEAF
TRBV2	TRBJ1-1	NA	ASIGLSMNTEAF
TRBV7-9	TRBJ2-3	NA	ASSLVGAADTQY
TRBV7-2	TRBJ1-1	NA	ASSLAGQSTEAF
TRBV4-3	TRBJ2-3	TRBD2	ASSHLLAATDTQY
TRBV7-2	TRBJ1-6	TRBD1	ASRAGSGTVNSPLH
TRBV6-2/TRBV6-3	TRBJ1-2	NA	ASSYGTGYT
TRBV5-1	TRBJ2-2	TRBD2	ASSAGGQTGELF
TRBV12-3/TRBV12-4	TRBJ1-1	TRBD1	ASRPQGDTEAF
TRBV4-1	TRBJ2-1	NA	ASSQRGADNEQF
TRBV28	TRBJ1-2	NA	ASLTVAYGYT